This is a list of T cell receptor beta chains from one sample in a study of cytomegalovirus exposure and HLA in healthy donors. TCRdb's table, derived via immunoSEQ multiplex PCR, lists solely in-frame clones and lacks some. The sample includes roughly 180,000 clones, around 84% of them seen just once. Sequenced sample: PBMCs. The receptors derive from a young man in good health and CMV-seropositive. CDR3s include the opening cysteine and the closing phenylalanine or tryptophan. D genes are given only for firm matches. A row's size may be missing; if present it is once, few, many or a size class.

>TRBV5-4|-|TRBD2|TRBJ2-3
CASSLGGRAIDTQYF
TGTGCCAGCAGCTTGGGCGGGAGGGCGATCGATACGCAGTATTTT
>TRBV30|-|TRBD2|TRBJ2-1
CAWSTSGSPYNEQFF
TGTGCCTGGAGTACTAGCGGGAGCCCCTACAATGAGCAGTTCTTC
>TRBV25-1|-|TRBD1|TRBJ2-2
CASSDVPGGNTGELFF
TGTGCCAGCAGTGATGTACCAGGGGGTAACACCGGGGAGCTGTTTTTT
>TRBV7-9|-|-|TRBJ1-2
CASSLGGGLGLGYTF
TGTGCCAGCAGCTTAGGGGGGGGTCTGGGGCTTGGCTACACCTTC
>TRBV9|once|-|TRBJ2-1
CASSAGGGEQFF
TGTGCCAGCAGCGCCGGAGGAGGTGAGCAGTTCTTC
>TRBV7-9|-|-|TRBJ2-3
CASSLVGRLSGKNTDTQYF
TGTGCCAGCAGCTTAGTGGGGCGGTTATCCGGCAAAAACACAGATACGCAGTATTTT
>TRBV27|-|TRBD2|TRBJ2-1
CASSLLAGEGEQFF
TGTGCCAGCAGTTTATTAGCGGGCGAGGGGGAGCAGTTCTTC
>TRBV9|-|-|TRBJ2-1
CACCDEQFF
TGTGCCTGTTGCGATGAGCAGTTCTTC
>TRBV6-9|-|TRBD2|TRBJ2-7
CASTLSGRLRYEQYF
TGTGCCAGCACCCTTAGCGGGAGGCTACGGTACGAGCAGTACTTC
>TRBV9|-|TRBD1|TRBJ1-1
CASSVSGTVGTEAFF
TGTGCCAGCAGCGTCTCCGGGACAGTAGGAACTGAAGCTTTCTTT
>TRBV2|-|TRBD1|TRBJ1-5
CASSEWRGGTGLAEVNQPQHF
TGTGCCAGCAGTGAATGGAGGGGCGGGACAGGGTTAGCCGAAGTCAATCAGCCCCAGCATTTT
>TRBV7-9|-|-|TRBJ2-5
CASSLGAGKETQYF
TGTGCCAGCAGCTTAGGGGCAGGAAAAGAGACCCAGTACTTC
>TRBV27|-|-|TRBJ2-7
CASNRGMSSYEQYF
TGTGCCAGCAATCGGGGTATGTCCTCCTACGAGCAGTACTTC
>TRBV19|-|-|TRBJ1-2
CASSPGGFNYGYTF
TGTGCCAGTAGCCCGGGGGGGTTTAACTATGGCTACACCTTC
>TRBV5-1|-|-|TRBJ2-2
CASSLGMGRYTGELFF
TGCGCCAGCAGCTTGGGGATGGGGCGGTACACCGGGGAGCTGTTTTTT
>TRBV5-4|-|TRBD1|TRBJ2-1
CASSDPTGYNEQFF
TGTGCCAGCAGCGACCCGACAGGGTACAATGAGCAGTTCTTC
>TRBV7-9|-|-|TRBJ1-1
CASSLLGRSGTEAFF
TGTGCCAGCAGCTTACTGGGCAGGTCGGGGACTGAAGCTTTCTTT
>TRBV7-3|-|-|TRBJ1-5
CASSLTSIQHSNQPQHF
TGTGCCAGCAGCTTAACGTCTATACAGCATAGCAATCAGCCCCAGCATTTT
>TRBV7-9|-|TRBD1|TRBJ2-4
CASSLRTGVDKNIQYF
TGTGCCAGCAGCCTTCGGACAGGGGTGGACAAAAACATTCAGTACTTC
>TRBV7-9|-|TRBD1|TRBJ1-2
CASSSGQGAGGGYTF
TGTGCCAGCAGCTCCGGACAGGGGGCAGGGGGTGGCTACACCTTC
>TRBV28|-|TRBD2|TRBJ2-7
CASSSHATSGSYEQYF
TGTGCCAGCAGTTCTCATGCTACTAGCGGGAGCTACGAGCAGTACTTC
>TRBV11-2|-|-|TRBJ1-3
CASSLRAGADGNTIYF
TGTGCCAGCAGCTTAAGGGCAGGGGCAGACGGAAACACCATATATTTT
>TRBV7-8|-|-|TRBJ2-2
CASSLGQGNTGELFF
TGTGCCAGCAGCTTAGGGCAGGGTAACACCGGGGAGCTGTTTTTT
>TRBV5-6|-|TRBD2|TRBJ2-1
CASSLGGRAYNEQFF
TGTGCCAGCAGCTTGGGCGGGAGGGCGTACAATGAGCAGTTCTTC
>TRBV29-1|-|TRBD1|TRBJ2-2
CSAHVPGQAITGELFF
TGCAGCGCCCATGTCCCAGGACAGGCCATTACCGGGGAGCTGTTTTTT
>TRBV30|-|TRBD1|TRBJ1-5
CAWSAGTGGAGGNQPQHF
TGTGCCTGGAGTGCCGGGACAGGGGGGGCGGGTGGCAATCAGCCCCAGCATTTT
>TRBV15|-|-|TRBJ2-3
CATSTTAGDTQYF
TGTGCCACCAGCACCACGGCGGGGGATACGCAGTATTTT
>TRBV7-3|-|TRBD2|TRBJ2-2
CASSLVAGGGTGELFF
TGTGCCAGCAGCTTAGTAGCGGGAGGGGGCACCGGGGAGCTGTTTTTT
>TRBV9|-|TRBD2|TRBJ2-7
CASSATSGAAYEQYF
TGTGCCAGCAGCGCCACTAGCGGGGCCGCCTACGAGCAGTACTTC
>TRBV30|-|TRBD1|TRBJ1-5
CAWGDGRGRGGQPQHF
TGTGCCTGGGGGGACGGCAGGGGGCGCGGTGGTCAGCCCCAGCATTTT
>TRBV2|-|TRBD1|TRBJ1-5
CASSSDRGLNQPQHF
TGTGCCAGCAGTTCCGACAGGGGCCTTAATCAGCCCCAGCATTTT
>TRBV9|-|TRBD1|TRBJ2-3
CASSVGTGARTDTQYF
TGTGCCAGCAGCGTAGGGACAGGGGCTCGCACAGATACGCAGTATTTT
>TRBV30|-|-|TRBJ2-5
CAWSVDSWYQETQYF
TGTGCCTGGAGTGTCGACAGTTGGTACCAAGAGACCCAGTACTTC
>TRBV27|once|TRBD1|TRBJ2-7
CASGVSGTGIYEQYF
TGTGCCAGCGGGGTTTCCGGGACAGGGATCTACGAGCAGTACTTC
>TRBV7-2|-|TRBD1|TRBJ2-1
CASSPGTAFMDEQFF
TGTGCCAGCAGCCCCGGGACAGCCTTTATGGATGAGCAGTTCTTC
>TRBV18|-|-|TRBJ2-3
CASSPLTRSDTQYF
TGTGCCAGCTCGCCTCTGACTCGGTCAGATACGCAGTATTTT
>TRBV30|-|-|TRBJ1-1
CAWSRRDTEAFF
TGTGCCTGGAGTAGGAGGGACACTGAAGCTTTCTTT
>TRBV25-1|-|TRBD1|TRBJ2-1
CASSQQGINEQFF
TGTGCCAGCAGTCAACAGGGGATCAATGAGCAGTTCTTC
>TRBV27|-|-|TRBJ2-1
CASKRAGSYNEQFF
TGTGCCAGCAAGCGAGCGGGCTCCTACAATGAGCAGTTCTTC
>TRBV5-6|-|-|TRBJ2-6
CASSTTGTGANVLTF
TGTGCCAGCAGCACCACAGGGACTGGGGCCAACGTCCTGACTTTC
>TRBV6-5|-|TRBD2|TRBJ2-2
CATKAASGNTGELFF
TGTGCCACAAAGGCGGCTAGCGGGAACACCGGGGAGCTGTTTTTT
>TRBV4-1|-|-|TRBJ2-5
CASSQAGVETQYF
TGCGCCAGCAGCCAGGCAGGCGTGGAGACCCAGTACTTC
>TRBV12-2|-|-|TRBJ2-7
CASRLARTSSYYEQYF
TGTGCAAGTCGCTTAGCGCGTACTAGCAGCTACTACGAGCAGTACTTC
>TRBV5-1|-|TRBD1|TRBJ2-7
CASSSRQGPSYEQYF
TGCGCCAGCAGCTCGAGACAGGGGCCCTCCTACGAGCAGTACTTC
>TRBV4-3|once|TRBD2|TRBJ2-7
CASSQERWLAGVQYF
TGCGCCAGCAGCCAAGAACGGTGGCTAGCGGGAGTGCAGTACTTC
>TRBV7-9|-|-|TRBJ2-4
CASSFTSSLAKNIQYF
TGTGCCAGCAGCTTTACATCCTCCCTAGCCAAAAACATTCAGTACTTC
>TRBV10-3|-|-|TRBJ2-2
CAISESSNTGELFF
TGTGCCATCAGTGAGTCTAGCAACACCGGGGAGCTGTTTTTT
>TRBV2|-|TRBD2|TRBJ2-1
CASLGGGPYNEQFF
TGTGCCAGCCTCGGGGGGGGGCCCTACAATGAGCAGTTCTTC
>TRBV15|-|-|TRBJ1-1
CATSRDPAETNTEAFF
TGTGCCACCAGCAGAGATCCGGCGGAAACGAACACTGAAGCTTTCTTT
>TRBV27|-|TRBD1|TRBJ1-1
CASSSIAGGWDTEAFF
TGTGCCAGCAGTTCCATCGCAGGGGGCTGGGACACTGAAGCTTTCTTT
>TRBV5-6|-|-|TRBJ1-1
CASSLEVRRGMNTEAFF
TGTGCCAGCAGCTTGGAGGTTCGACGAGGTATGAACACTGAAGCTTTCTTT
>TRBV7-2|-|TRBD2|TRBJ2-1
CASSLVSRTSGFYNEQFF
TGTGCCAGCAGCTTAGTATCCCGGACTAGCGGTTTCTACAATGAGCAGTTCTTC
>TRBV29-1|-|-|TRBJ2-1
CSVRAGTTSYNEQFF
TGCAGCGTCCGAGCGGGCACTACGTCTTACAATGAGCAGTTCTTC
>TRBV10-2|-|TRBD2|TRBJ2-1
CASSAASRGGEQFF
TGCGCCAGCAGTGCGGCATCGCGGGGGGGTGAGCAGTTCTTC
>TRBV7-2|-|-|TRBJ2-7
CASSLDWRSYEQYF
TGTGCCAGCAGCTTAGACTGGAGATCCTACGAGCAGTACTTC
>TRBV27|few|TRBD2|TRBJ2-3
CASSPRTSGETDTQYF
TGTGCCAGCAGTCCCCGGACTAGCGGAGAGACAGATACGCAGTATTTT
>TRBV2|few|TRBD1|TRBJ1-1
CASIGTVTEAFF
TGTGCCAGCATTGGGACAGTCACTGAAGCTTTCTTT
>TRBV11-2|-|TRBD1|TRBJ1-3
CASSSGTGTGNTIYF
TGTGCCAGCAGCTCAGGGACAGGGACGGGAAACACCATATATTTT
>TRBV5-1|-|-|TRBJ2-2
CASSKGEYTGELFF
TGCGCCAGCAGCAAAGGAGAGTACACCGGGGAGCTGTTTTTT